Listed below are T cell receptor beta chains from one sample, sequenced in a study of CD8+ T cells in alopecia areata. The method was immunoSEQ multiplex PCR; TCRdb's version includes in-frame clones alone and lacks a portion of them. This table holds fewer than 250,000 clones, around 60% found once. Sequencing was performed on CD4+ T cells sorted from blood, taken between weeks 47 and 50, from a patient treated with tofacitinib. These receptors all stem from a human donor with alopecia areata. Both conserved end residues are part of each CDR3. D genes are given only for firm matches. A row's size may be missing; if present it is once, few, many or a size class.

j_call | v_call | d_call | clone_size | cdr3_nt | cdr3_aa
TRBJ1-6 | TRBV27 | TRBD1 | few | TGTGCCAGCAGTACAGGACAGGGAAGTTCACCCCTCCACTTT | CASSTGQGSSPLHF
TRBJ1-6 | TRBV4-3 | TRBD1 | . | TGCGCCAGCAGCCAAGGCAGGGGGATTAATTCACCCCTCCACTTT | CASSQGRGINSPLHF
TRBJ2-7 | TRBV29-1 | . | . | TGCAGCGTCCGCGGGACACTAGGGGACGAGCAGTACTTC | CSVRGTLGDEQYF
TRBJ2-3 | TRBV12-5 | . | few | TGTGCTAGTGGCCCCTCGGGAACAGATACGCAGTATTTT | CASGPSGTDTQYF
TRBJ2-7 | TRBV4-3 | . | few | TGCGCCAGCAGCCAAGATGGGGTCGTCGGCTACGAGCAGTACTTC | CASSQDGVVGYEQYF
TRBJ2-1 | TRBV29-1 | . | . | TGCAGCGTTGAAAGTCTGTACAATGAGCAGTTCTTC | CSVESLYNEQFF
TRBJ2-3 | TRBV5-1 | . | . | TGCGCCAGCAGCTCGGACTTAGCGGTCACAGATACGCAGTATTTT | CASSSDLAVTDTQYF
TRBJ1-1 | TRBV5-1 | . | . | TGCGCCAGCAGTCCAGGACAGCCCGGCGGCGGGTTCTTT | CASSPGQPGGGFF
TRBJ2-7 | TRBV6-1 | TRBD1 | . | TGTGCCACCAGCCGACAGGGGGCCAGGGACGAGCAGTACTTC | CATSRQGARDEQYF
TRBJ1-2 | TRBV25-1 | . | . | TGTGCCAGCAGTGGTTTTTATGGCTACACCTTC | CASSGFYGYTF
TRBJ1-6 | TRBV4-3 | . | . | TGCGCCAGCAGCCCTAAGATCGCCGGGACGGGGAATTCACCCCTCCACTTT | CASSPKIAGTGNSPLHF
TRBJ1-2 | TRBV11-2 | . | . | TGTGCCAGCAGCGATCACAGGATTGATGGCTACACCTTC | CASSDHRIDGYTF
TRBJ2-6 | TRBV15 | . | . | TGTGCCACCAGCAGAGTGGGGGCCGGTGGGGCCAACGTCCTGACTTTC | CATSRVGAGGANVLTF
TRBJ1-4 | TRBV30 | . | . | TGTGCCTGGAGGTCGGGATACCAGAATGAAAAACTGTTTTTT | CAWRSGYQNEKLFF
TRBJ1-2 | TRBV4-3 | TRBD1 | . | TGCGCCAGCAGCCCGGGACAGCTTACTAACGATGGCTACACCTTC | CASSPGQLTNDGYTF
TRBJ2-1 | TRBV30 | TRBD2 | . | TGTGCCTGGAACTCGGGACTAGTCCCCAATGAGCAGTTCTTC | CAWNSGLVPNEQFF
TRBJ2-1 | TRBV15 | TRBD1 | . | TGTGCCACCAGCAGACGACAGGGTGGATTCGATGAGCAGTTCTTC | CATSRRQGGFDEQFF
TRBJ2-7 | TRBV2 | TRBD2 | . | TGTGCCAGCACGATTACTAGCGGGGTGTACGAGCAGTACTTC | CASTITSGVYEQYF
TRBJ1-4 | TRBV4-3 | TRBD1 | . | TGCGCCAGCTCCCAGGGGGCAACTAATGAAAAACTGTTTTTT | CASSQGATNEKLFF
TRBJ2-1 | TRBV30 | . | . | TGTGCCTGGAGTTCAGGGGCGAAGGAGCAGTTCTTC | CAWSSGAKEQFF
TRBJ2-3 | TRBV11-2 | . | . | TGTGCCAGCAGCTTGGTAGATACGCAGTATTTT | CASSLVDTQYF
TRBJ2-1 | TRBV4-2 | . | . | TGTGCCAGCAGCCAAGGAACGGGGCGATTGGGGGCGTATGAGCAGTTCTTC | CASSQGTGRLGAYEQFF
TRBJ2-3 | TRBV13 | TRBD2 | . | TGTGCCAGCAGCTTAGTGCTAGCGGGGGGCACAGATACGCAGTATTTT | CASSLVLAGGTDTQYF
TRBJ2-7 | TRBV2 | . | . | TGTGCCAGCAGTGAAGATGGGAGAGGGAACGAGCAGTACTTC | CASSEDGRGNEQYF
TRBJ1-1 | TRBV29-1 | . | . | TGCAGCGGATTCGACATGAACACTGAAGCTTTCTTT | CSGFDMNTEAFF
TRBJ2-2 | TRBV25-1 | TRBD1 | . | TGTGCCACGACAGGGGTTGGCACCGGGGAGCTGTTTTTT | CATTGVGTGELFF
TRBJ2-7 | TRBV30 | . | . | TGTGCCTGGAGTGGACAGTACGAGCAGTACTTC | CAWSGQYEQYF
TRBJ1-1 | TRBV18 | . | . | TGTGCCAGCTCACTTGGGTGGACGAAGGGTAGCGCTGAAGCTTTCTTT | CASSLGWTKGSAEAFF
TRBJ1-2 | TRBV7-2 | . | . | TGTGCCAGCACCACACACCTACAGGGTACTTATGGCTACACCTTC | CASTTHLQGTYGYTF
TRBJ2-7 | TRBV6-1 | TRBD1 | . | TGTGCCATTCTGAATCGGGACAGTCCAACCTACGAGCAGTACTTC | CAILNRDSPTYEQYF
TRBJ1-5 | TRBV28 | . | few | TGTGCCAGCAGTTTATTACACGGAGGTAATCAGCCCCAGCATTTT | CASSLLHGGNQPQHF
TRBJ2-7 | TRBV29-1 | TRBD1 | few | TGCAGCGTTACTAGACAGGGGGCAAGCGAGCAGTACTTC | CSVTRQGASEQYF
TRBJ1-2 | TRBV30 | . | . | TGTGCCTGGAGTGTCCTCGTTGGCTACACCTTC | CAWSVLVGYTF
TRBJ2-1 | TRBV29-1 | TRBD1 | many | TGCAGCGTGGATCGGACAGGGGAATGGTTCTTC | CSVDRTGEWFF
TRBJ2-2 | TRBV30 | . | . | TGTGCCTGGAGTGTAACGGGGGGCCGGGCGTTTTTT | CAWSVTGGRAFF
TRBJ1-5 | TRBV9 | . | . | TGTGCCAGCAGCGTAGGCGGGGGCAATCAGCCCCAGCATTTT | CASSVGGGNQPQHF
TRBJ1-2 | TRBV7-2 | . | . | TGTGCCAGCAGCCCCCGCGGGGAGAACTATGGCTACACCTTC | CASSPRGENYGYTF
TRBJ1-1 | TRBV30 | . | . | TGTGCCTGGAGTGTACCCGCGGAAGCTTTCTTT | CAWSVPAEAFF
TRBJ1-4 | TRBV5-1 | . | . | TGCGCCAGCAGCTTGGCCCAAACGGGTGAAAAACTGTTTTTT | CASSLAQTGEKLFF
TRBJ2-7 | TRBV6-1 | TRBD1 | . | TGTGCCAGCAGTGAAAGTGGGTCAAAGGGGGCGGTGGTCGAGCAGTACTTC | CASSESGSKGAVVEQYF
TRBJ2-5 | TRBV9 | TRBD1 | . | TGTGCCAGCAGCGCCGGGACAGGGGCCTTTGGGGCCCAGTACTTC | CASSAGTGAFGAQYF
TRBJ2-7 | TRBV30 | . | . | TGTGCCGGAGGTGAGGGTTTTCCGGACGAGCAGTACTTC | CAGGEGFPDEQYF